This TCR beta chain was found in a study of blood T cell repertoires in COVID-19. In the study overall: Spain, Italy and the United States supplied samples that represented acute and convalescent COVID-19. Nucleic acid was either cDNA or gDNA, and it came from T cells, B-cell-depleted T cells, or PBMCs.

Germline loops: CDR1 SGHKS, CDR2 YYEKEE (reference sequence). This CDR3 is 14 amino acids long. With 1 base removed from V and 3 bases from J, the gap between germline ends came to 10 bases. In the original analysis: Estimated nucleated cell counts came from reference gene primer amplification. Measured with immunoSEQ multiplex PCR; TCRdb has only the in-frame clones, and not every one. V, J and clone size derive from that table, while D and trimming were established from the DNA sequence. The sample has about 180,000 clones, just over 85% seen once. The chain is built from TRBV5-5 and TRBJ2-5; no firm D call. The receptor comes from a middle-aged man with active or convalescent COVID-19. The sequenced sample consisted of peripheral blood. CDR3 residues: CASSLFVREETQYF. The CDR3 nucleotides read TGTGCCAGCAGCTTGTTCGTCCGGGAAGAGACCCAGTACTTC.